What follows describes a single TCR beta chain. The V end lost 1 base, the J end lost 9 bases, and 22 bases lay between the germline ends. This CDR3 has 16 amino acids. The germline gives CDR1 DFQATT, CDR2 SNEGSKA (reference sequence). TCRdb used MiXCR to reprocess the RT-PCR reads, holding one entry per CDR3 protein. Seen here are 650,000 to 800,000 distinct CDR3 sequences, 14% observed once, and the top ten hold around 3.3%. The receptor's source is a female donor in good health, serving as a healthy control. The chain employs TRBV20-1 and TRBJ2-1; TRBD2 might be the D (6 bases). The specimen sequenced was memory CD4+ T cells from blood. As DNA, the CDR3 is TGCAGTGCTAGAGTAGATGGAGAGCGCTCTAGCGTTGAGCAGTTCTTC. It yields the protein CSARVDGERSSVEQFF.